A single sample is the source of the 18 T cell receptor beta chains below, sequenced in a study of tumor-infiltrating lymphocytes in primary liver carcinoma. Synthesis of TCR beta cDNA was carried out from about 500 ng total RNA with a constant-region primer. Slightly modified ARM-PCR served as the procedure for the TCR beta libraries. These libraries came from three rounds of nested multiplex PCR. Researchers ran the first two PCR rounds for about 11 cycles each with TRBV1-TRBV30 forward primers and a C-beta reverse primer. A single record per CDR3 protein comes from TCRdb applying MiXCR to the multiplex PCR reads. Here the sample spans over 100,000 distinct CDR3 sequences, 65% to 75% being singletons. The tissue used was unsorted bulk material of roughly 17-31 mg. RNA and DNA were co-extracted from it with the AllPrep DNA/RNA mini kit. Sequenced input: tumor-adjacent normal liver tissue. These receptors came from a woman aged 55-69 years with primary liver carcinoma and hepatitis B virus infection.

About this clonotype: Relative to the germline gene, one junction end is altered; a read error may explain this. V usage is TRBV6-1 and J usage is TRBJ2-6, with D possibly TRBD2 on 5 matching bases. The CDR3 totals 17 residues. CDR1 is MNHNS and CDR2 is SASEGT in the germline V gene. This chain's CDR3 is CASREGYGGSGVNDLTF. CDR3 sequence (DNA): TGTGCCAGCAGAGAGGGTTACGGAGGATCTGGGGTCAACGACCTGACTTTC.

This clonotype appeared a single time. This chain connects TRBV29-1 to TRBJ2-5, with TRBD2 matching over 7 bases. Germline V gives CDR1 SQVTM, CDR2 ANQGSEA. CDR3 length: 15 amino acids. Trimming cost V 5 bases and J 5 bases; bases outside gene matches: 14. The CDR3 is CSVRGLTIGLETQYF. The CDR3 DNA follows: TGCAGCGTTCGGGGACTAACTATAGGGTTGGAGACCCAGTACTTC.

As for this clonotype: The junction and the germline gene differ at one end; a read error may be behind it. The V gene is TRBV6-5, the J gene TRBJ2-3; D gene ambiguous. There are 15 residues in the CDR3. The germline V gene has CDR1 MNHEY and CDR2 SVGAGI. Written as DNA, the CDR3 is TGTACCAGCAGTCTGGCCCGCGGAAGCACAGATACGCAGTATTTT. This translates into CTSSLARGSTDTQYF.

This clonotype was seen once. This is likely a read error, given that the CDR3 carries no conserved phenylalanine or tryptophan at its end. The CDR3 here is CASTPGADYNEQFV. The DNA of the CDR3 is TGTGCCAGCACCCCAGGAGCAGATTACAATGAGCAGTTCGTC. The V gene is TRBV6-1, the J gene TRBJ2-1, with D hard to call. V lost 7 bases and J 4 bases, leaving 14 bases between the germline ends. The CDR3 contains 14 residues. Germline assignment: CDR1 MNHNS and CDR2 SASEGT.

Concerning this clonotype itself: One end of the junction is discordant with germline, which a read error may explain. This chain links TRBV29-1 with TRBJ2-6; 8 nucleotides align to TRBD1. The germline V gene has CDR1 SQVTM and CDR2 ANQGSEA. The CDR3 contains 14 residues. CDR3 protein: CSVAGSGGTGVLTF. The DNA of the CDR3 is TGCAGCGTTGCCGGCTCAGGGGGCACGGGCGTCCTGACCTTC.

The chain combines TRBV11-2 with TRBJ2-7, with 7 bases lining up with TRBD1. Germline assignment: CDR1 SGHAT and CDR2 FQNNGV. This CDR3 has 15 amino acids. The trim removed 5 bases at V and 6 bases at J, leaving 13 bases unmatched. CDR3 coding DNA: TGTGCCAGCAGCCCCCGACAGGGTCGCAGCTGCGAGCAGTACTTC. The encoded protein is CASSPRQGRSCEQYF.

Worth noting for this clonotype: An end of the junction differs from the germline gene, which may be a read error. V is TRBV28 and J is TRBJ1-1; weak D call: TRBD1 (5 bases). The CDR3 loop spans 14 amino acids. CDR1 is MDHEN and CDR2 is SYDVKM in the germline V gene. The CDR3 spells CVSSSGTGPYEAFF. The CDR3 DNA is TGTGTCAGCAGTTCTGGAACGGGGCCCTATGAAGCTTTCTTT.

This chain joins TRBV5-1 and TRBJ2-2; 7 bases are a match to TRBD1. Trimming cost V 4 bases and J 8 bases; bases outside gene matches: 11. CDR3 length: 15 residues. Germline values: CDR1 SGHRS, CDR2 YFSETQ. The CDR3 DNA reads TGCGCCAGCAGCCTGGGACAGTGGTCATCAGGGGAGCTGTTTTTT. Protein sequence: CASSLGQWSSGELFF.

V gene TRBV5-1 combines with J gene TRBJ2-1, with 14 bases lining up with TRBD2. The CDR3 has 18 amino acids. V was clipped by 0 bases and J by 3 bases; unmatched bases: 5. Germline values: CDR1 SGHRS, CDR2 YFSETQ. Written as DNA, the CDR3 is TGCGCCAGCAGCTTGGGAGGGACTAGCGGGAGTATCTACAATGAGCAGTTCTTC. Its protein is CASSLGGTSGSIYNEQFF.

The V gene is TRBV6-6, the J gene TRBJ2-3; possible D gene TRBD2, 6 bases. The V gene's germline CDR1 is MNHNY and CDR2 SVGAGI (reference sequence). CDR3 length: 16 amino acids. V was trimmed by 10 bases and J by 1 base, leaving 21 bases between them. CDR3 in amino acids: CANTGRWRGCTDTQYF. The DNA for the CDR3 is TGTGCCAACACCGGACGGTGGCGGGGATGCACAGATACGCAGTATTTT.

Ten or more counts support this clonotype. The gene calls are TRBV6-5 and TRBJ2-7; TRBD1 matches 9 bases. The trim removed 6 bases at V and 4 bases at J, leaving 7 bases unmatched. The CDR3 spans 14 residues. Germline CDR1 is MNHEY and CDR2 is SVGAGI. The CDR3, as DNA: TGTGCCAGCAGCAGGGACAGGGATTTTTACGAGCAGTACTTC. Its protein product is CASSRDRDFYEQYF.

Worth noting for this clonotype: At one boundary the junction diverges from the germline segment, which might be a read error. The chain has TRBV28 and TRBJ2-1; a possible D gene is TRBD2 (6 bases). CDR1 MDHEN and CDR2 SYDVKM come from the germline V gene. The CDR3 extends over 16 amino acids. DNA for the CDR3: TGTGTCAGCAGTGTAGATACTAGCCTCCGCTACAATGAGCAGTTCTTC. As protein: CVSSVDTSLRYNEQFF.

This rearrangement joins TRBV2 to TRBJ2-5; TRBD2 matches 9 bases. The CDR3 is made up of 13 amino acids. Trimming at V came to 7 bases and at J to 3 bases, leaving 3 bases not matched to a gene. Germline V gives CDR1 SNHLY, CDR2 FYNNEI. As DNA, the CDR3 is TGTGCCAGCAAGCGGGAGGTCAAAGAGACCCAGTACTTC. Translated, it gives CASKREVKETQYF.

The chain couples TRBV29-1 to TRBJ2-2; 14 bases fit TRBD2. The CDR3 is 16 residues long. The V gene end was trimmed by 6 bases and the J gene end by 10 bases; junction bases not matched to a gene: 13. Germline values: CDR1 SQVTM, CDR2 ANQGSEA. Here the CDR3 reads CSVPGTSGSMAEELFF. The CDR3 DNA reads TGCAGCGTCCCCGGGACTAGCGGGAGCATGGCGGAGGAGCTGTTTTTT.

The chain combines TRBV5-1 with TRBJ1-1, with D uncertain. Germline V gene lookup returns CDR1 SGHRS and CDR2 YFSETQ. The CDR3 runs to 16 residues. The V gene lost 0 bases and the J gene lost 1 base, with 13 bases spanning the gap. The CDR3 region is CASSLEAITSNTEAFF. DNA of the CDR3: TGCGCCAGCAGCTTGGAAGCGATAACTTCGAACACTGAAGCTTTCTTT.

Notes on this clonotype: The junction departs from the called germline gene at one end, perhaps through a read error. V is TRBV2 and J is TRBJ1-1; 10 bases are a match to TRBD1. This CDR3 is 14 amino acids long. The germline CDR1 and CDR2 sequences are SNHLY and FYNNEI. The CDR3 nucleotides read TGTGCCAGCAGCGCGGGACAGGGGTTACGAGGAACTCTCTTT. As protein: CASSAGQGLRGTLF.

On this clonotype: This is likely a read error, given that the CDR3 carries no conserved phenylalanine or tryptophan at its end. The rearrangement joins TRBV13 to TRBJ2-1, with 10 positions matching TRBD2. Germline CDR1 is PRHDT and CDR2 is FYEKMQ (reference sequence). The CDR3 totals 15 residues. After removal of 7 bases from V and 2 bases from J, the junction contained 5 bases not matched to a gene. In DNA form, the CDR3 reads TGTGCCAGCAACTTTAGCGGGGGGACCTACAATGAGCAGTTCTCC. Residues: CASNFSGGTYNEQFS.

The chain combines TRBV6-1 with TRBJ2-6; TRBD1 agrees at 10 bases. The CDR3 is made up of 17 amino acids. V was pared by 1 base and J by 9 bases, with 9 bases of the junction left unmatched. Per the germline V gene, CDR1 is MNHNS and CDR2 is SASEGT. CDR3 DNA: TGTGCCAGCAGTGAAGGACAGGGGGCCCATGGAGTCAACGTCCTGACTTTC. Residues: CASSEGQGAHGVNVLTF.